This T cell receptor (beta chain) was identified during a study of response to subunit inactivated influenza vaccine. Germline lookup yields CDR1 MGHDK and CDR2 SYGVNS. The CDR3 contains 12 residues. Trimming stripped 1 base from V and 5 bases from J, with 5 bases between. Regarding the study as a whole: The study's authors posited that every seasonal influenza vaccination enlists few new T cells.

TCRdb reprocessed the RT-PCR reads via MiXCR and lists one record per CDR3 protein. The sample shows 610,000 or so distinct CDR3 sequences, 12% to 15% of them seen only once. Turning to this clonotype: Its antigen is as yet unknown.

The rearrangement joins TRBV25-1 to TRBJ1-2; D gene unclear. The sequences come from PBMCs from blood, collected roughly 12 days after vaccination. The receptor's source is a man over 45 who received an inactivated influenza vaccine. For the CDR3, the DNA is TGTGCCAGCAGTGAATTGGGGTATGGCTACACCTTC. Translation gives CASSELGYGYTF.